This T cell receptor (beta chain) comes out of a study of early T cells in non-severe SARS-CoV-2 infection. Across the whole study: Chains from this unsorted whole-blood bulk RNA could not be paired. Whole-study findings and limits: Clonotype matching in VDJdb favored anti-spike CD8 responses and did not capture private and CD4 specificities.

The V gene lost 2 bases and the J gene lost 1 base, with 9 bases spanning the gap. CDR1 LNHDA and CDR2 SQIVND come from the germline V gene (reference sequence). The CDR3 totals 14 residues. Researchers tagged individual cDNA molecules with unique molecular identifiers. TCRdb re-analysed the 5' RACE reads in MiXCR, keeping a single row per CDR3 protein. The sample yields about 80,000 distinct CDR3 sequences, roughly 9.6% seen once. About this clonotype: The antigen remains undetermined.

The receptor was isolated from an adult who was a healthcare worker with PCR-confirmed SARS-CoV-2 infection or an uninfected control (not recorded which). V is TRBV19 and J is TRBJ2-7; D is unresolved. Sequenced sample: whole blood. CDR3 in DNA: TGTGCCAGTAGTATACGCAGTCCATCCTACGAGCAGTACTTC. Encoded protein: CASSIRSPSYEQYF.